The 11 T cell receptor beta chains below come from one sample, sequenced in a study of shared clonotypes between healthy human individuals. Naive CD8 cells lacked CD45RO, underwent positive selection for CCR7 and left out terminally differentiated effector memory CD45RA+ cells. Assay: immunoSEQ multiplex PCR; the TCRdb copy retains only in-frame clones and omits some. The table has roughly 890,000 clones, 92% seen once. Sample: naive CD8+ T cells sorted from blood. Every receptor here comes from a man aged 30 to 39 in good health.

The chain couples TRBV27 to TRBJ2-7, with D perhaps TRBD2 (6 bases). Germline V gives CDR1 MNHEY, CDR2 SMNVEV (reference sequence). V was pared by 6 bases and J by 12 bases, with 33 bases between. The CDR3 has 17 amino acids. CDR3 in DNA: TGTGCCAGCAGCCTTAGTCCCCGGGCCCGTACATCAGCGGGCGTGTACTTC. Translating it yields CASSLSPRARTSAGVYF.

This clone was recorded only once. Within the sample, other DNA sequences also encode this same CDR3. The genes are TRBV7-9 and TRBJ1-5; 7 positions match TRBD1. Trimming cost V 1 base and J 6 bases; bases outside gene matches: 3. CDR1 is SEHNR, CDR2 FQNEAQ, per germline (reference sequence). The CDR3 has 14 residues. CDR3 sequence reads: CASSLGGGGQPQHF. The CDR3 DNA reads as TGTGCCAGCAGCTTAGGAGGGGGCGGTCAGCCCCAGCATTTT.

This clone showed up just once. Within the sample, other DNA sequences also encode this same CDR3. The rearrangement joins TRBV29-1 to TRBJ2-7; TRBD2 agrees at 10 bases. V shed 6 bases, J shed 3 bases, and the junction held 5 bases outside the gene matches. Germline CDR1 is SQVTM and CDR2 is ANQGSEA. This CDR3 has 13 residues. The CDR3 sequence is CSVLLAGVYEQYF. Here the CDR3 DNA reads TGCAGCGTCCTTCTAGCGGGAGTCTACGAGCAGTACTTC.

The chain has TRBV5-1 and TRBJ2-1; D possibly corresponds to TRBD1 (5 bases). Deletions cut 3 bases from V and 4 bases from J, with 14 bases between. The CDR3 loop spans 15 amino acids. From germline, CDR1 is SGHRS and CDR2 YFSETQ. CDR3 nucleotide sequence: TGCGCCAGCAGCTCTAGGGGTGGGCTTTACAATGAGCAGTTCTTC. Its translation: CASSSRGGLYNEQFF.

The chain uses TRBV4-1 and TRBJ2-7; D unresolved. V was pared by 4 bases and J by 3 bases, with 10 bases between. This CDR3 comprises 13 residues. Germline V lookup: CDR1 MGHRA, CDR2 YSYEKL. The CDR3 DNA sequence: TGCGCCAGCAGCCGAGGATTATTCTACGAGCAGTACTTC. Its protein product is CASSRGLFYEQYF.

The chain joins TRBV6-6 to TRBJ2-1; D uncertain. V lost 5 bases to trimming and J lost 4 bases, with 18 bases between them. This CDR3 comprises 16 residues. Germline V gene data show CDR1 as MNHNY and CDR2 as SVGAGI (reference sequence). The CDR3 region is CASSPPLVSAYNEQFF. DNA for the CDR3: TGTGCCAGCAGTCCCCCCCTCGTATCCGCTTACAATGAGCAGTTCTTC.

The chain joins TRBV9 to TRBJ2-1; D possibly corresponds to TRBD2 (6 bases). Deletions cut 2 bases from V and 5 bases from J, with 17 bases between. There are 16 residues in the CDR3. The germline V gene encodes CDR1 SGDLS and CDR2 YYNGEE. CDR3 residues: CASSVRTGRGDNEQFF. Written as DNA, the CDR3 is TGTGCCAGCAGCGTCCGAACCGGGAGAGGTGACAATGAGCAGTTCTTC.

The chain has TRBV7-9 and TRBJ2-1; 9 bases match TRBD2. The CDR3 runs to 15 residues. The trim removed 6 bases at V and 4 bases at J, leaving 7 bases unmatched. Germline V gives CDR1 SEHNR, CDR2 FQNEAQ (reference sequence). The DNA for the CDR3 is TGTGCCAGCAGTTCCCGACTAGCGGTATACAATGAGCAGTTCTTC. Amino acids: CASSSRLAVYNEQFF.

This clone was picked up a small number of times. The chain links TRBV27 to TRBJ2-3; 7 bases match TRBD2. From germline, CDR1 is MNHEY and CDR2 SMNVEV (reference sequence). With V trimmed by 3 bases and J by 2 bases, 8 bases remained unmatched. The CDR3 has 16 amino acids. In nucleotides, the CDR3 is TGTGCCAGCAGTTTCGGAGCGGGACTAATCACAGATACGCAGTATTTT. Its translation is CASSFGAGLITDTQYF.

The rearrangement uses TRBV7-6 and TRBJ2-3, with D maybe TRBD2 (5 bases). Germline CDR1 reads SGHVS; CDR2 reads FNYEAQ. The V and J ends lost 3 bases and 0 bases respectively, with 10 bases between them. The length of the CDR3 is 15 residues. CDR3 bases: TGTGCCAGCAGCTTTTCCGAGGGTAGCACAGATACGCAGTATTTT. It yields the protein CASSFSEGSTDTQYF.

This clone has a count of ten or more. The chain uses TRBV4-1 and TRBJ2-7; TRBD1 agrees at 11 bases. Trimming removed 4 bases from V and 6 bases from J; junction bases left unmatched: 11. Germline V lookup: CDR1 MGHRA, CDR2 YSYEKL. This CDR3 has 16 residues. Here the CDR3 DNA reads TGCGCCAGCAGCCTTCGAGCGGGACAGGGGGATGGCGAGCAGTACTTC. Amino acid sequence: CASSLRAGQGDGEQYF.